The text below deals with one T cell receptor beta chain. No base-level quality is on record; no much larger clone is a single base apart. The meaning of the sample's time point label: cells obtained before transplantation from donor or recipient. In the mixed lymphocyte reactions, some 200,000 CFSE-labeled pre-transplant responders were plated with some 200,000 irradiated violet-dye-labeled stimulators and cultured for more than five days. Proliferating CD3+CD4+CFSE-low and CD3+CD8+CFSE-low responder cells were FACS-sorted on a BD Influx sorter after the mixed lymphocyte reaction. The CDR3 runs 13 amino acids, cysteine and phenylalanine included. Only CDR3 DNA is held: 39 bases, read in frame from base 1. The CDR1 and CDR2 encoded by the germline V gene (reference sequence) are SGHKS and YYEKEE. The junction carries 6 bases between V and J, which are trimmed by 6 bases and 0 bases respectively. The sample is drawn from a study of graft-versus-host responses after intestinal transplantation (dated by TCRdb to about 2021). For the wider study: The transplants that recipients got were multivisceral, liver-intestinal, or isolated intestinal. A peak of at least 4% donor T cells among recipient peripheral blood mononuclear cells was the definition used for donor T cell macrochimerism. The cohort enrolled about two dozen intestinal transplant recipients including one retransplant, and 3 patients lacking pretransplant specimens were excluded. After intestinal transplantation, graft-versus-host and host-versus-graft alloreactive T cell clones in the graft, circulation and bone marrow were tracked using bulk TCR-beta CDR3 sequencing. Rather than being sequenced by the commercial service, samples from a few later patients were sequenced in-house on an Illumina MiSeq and processed with MiXCR. All recipients received anti-thymocyte globulin induction followed by maintenance tacrolimus and steroids for about three years. To identify alloreactive clones, pre-transplant mixed lymphocyte reaction products were sequenced and compared with unstimulated pre-transplant donor and recipient T cells.

Preparation of the library involved the immunoSEQ multiplex PCR assay. For most patients, genomic DNA was isolated with the Qiagen DNeasy Blood and Tissue Kit and shipped frozen to Adaptive Biotechnologies for TCR sequencing. Adaptive Biotechnologies carried out high-throughput TCR-beta CDR3 sequencing of genomic DNA for most patients. In the authors' own workflow: Adaptive's ImmunoSEQ software was the source of the TCR sequencing data for 18 patients, while a few other patients were processed with MiXCR and VDJtools. CD4 versus CD8 sorting errors were corrected by removing sequences found in both subsets at a frequency ratio below 5:1. Because the origin of CDR3 nucleotide sequences shared between donor and recipient could not be assigned, those sequences were removed. To be classed as alloreactive, a clone needed at least 2-fold expansion over unstimulated cells and a minimum CFSE-low frequency of 0.002% (template counts) or 0.001% (read counts). A clone was considered mappable if detected in the sequenced pre-transplant spleen, lymph node, or MLR CFSE-low populations of the donor or recipient. The cumulative frequency of alloreactive clones was calculated as a percentage of all sequences, weighted by copy number. TCRdb retrieved this table from immuneACCESS and kept in-frame rearrangements only. Not all clones are present; in checked studies, unresolved V genes account for under half, and no reason is known for the remainder. The DNA was the basis for D and trimming; V, J and clone size are from that table. Here the sample has 20,000 to 25,000 clones; 30% to 40% occur a single time. The ten largest make up 7.5% to 10% of the sample.

Findings and caveats that apply to the study as a whole: In the allografts of patients with donor T cell macrochimerism, GvH to HvG T cell clonal ratios were high. The relatively low number and heterogeneity of intestinal transplant patients limited the conclusions. Early after transplant, peak levels of circulating GvH clones were found to be associated with declines in HvG clones. GvH clones were found in recipient bone marrow, and some of the GvH clones appeared earlier in ileal mucosa or blood, which is consistent with an intestinal mucosal origin.

This clonotype originated in a human patient who received an intestinal transplant. The chain is made from TRBV5-5 and TRBJ2-2; the D gene assignment is ambiguous. This sample comprised alloreactive CD8+ T cells from a mixed lymphocyte reaction culture, obtained before intestinal transplant. The cell subset or site label corresponds to: CFSE-low proliferating T cells sorted from roughly 6-day pre-transplant mixed lymphocyte reaction (GvH or HvG direction). This receptor carries the CDR3 CASTPANTGELFF. The bases read TGTGCCAGCACCCCAGCGAACACCGGGGAGCTGTTTTTT.